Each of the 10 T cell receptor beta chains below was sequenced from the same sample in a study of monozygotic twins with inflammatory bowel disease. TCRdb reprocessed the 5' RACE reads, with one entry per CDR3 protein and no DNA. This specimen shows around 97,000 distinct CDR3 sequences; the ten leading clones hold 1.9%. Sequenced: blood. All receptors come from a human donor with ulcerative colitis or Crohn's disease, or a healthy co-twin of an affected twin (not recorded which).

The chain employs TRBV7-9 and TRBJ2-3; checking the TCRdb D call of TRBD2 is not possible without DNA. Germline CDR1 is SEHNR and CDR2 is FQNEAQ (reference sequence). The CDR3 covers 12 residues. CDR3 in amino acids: CASSSGLDTQYF.

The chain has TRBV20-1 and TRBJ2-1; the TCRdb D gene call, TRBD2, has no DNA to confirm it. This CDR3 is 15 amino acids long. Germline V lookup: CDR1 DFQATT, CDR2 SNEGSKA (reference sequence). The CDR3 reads CSAREGLAGKYEQFF.

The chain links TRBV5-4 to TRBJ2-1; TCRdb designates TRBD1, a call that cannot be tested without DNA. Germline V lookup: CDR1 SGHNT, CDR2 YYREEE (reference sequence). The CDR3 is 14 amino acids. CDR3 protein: CASRGETGIDEQFF.

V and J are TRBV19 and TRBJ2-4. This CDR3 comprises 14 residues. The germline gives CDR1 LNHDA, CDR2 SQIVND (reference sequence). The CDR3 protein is CASRRSGKKNIQYF.

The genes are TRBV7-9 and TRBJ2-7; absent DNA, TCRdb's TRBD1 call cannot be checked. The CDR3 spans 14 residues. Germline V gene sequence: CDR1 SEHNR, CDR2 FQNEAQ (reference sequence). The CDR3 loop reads CASSLGQGNAEQYF.

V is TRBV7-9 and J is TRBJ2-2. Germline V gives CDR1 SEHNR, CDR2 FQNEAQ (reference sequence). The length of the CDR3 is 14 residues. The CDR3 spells CASSLIQNTGELFF. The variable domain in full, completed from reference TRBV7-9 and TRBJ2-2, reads DTGVSQNPRHKITKRGQNVTFRCDPISEHNRLYWYRQTLGQGPEFLTYFQNEAQLEKSRLLSDRFSAERPKGSFSTLEIQRTEQGDSAMYLCASSLIQNTGELFFGEGSRLTVL.

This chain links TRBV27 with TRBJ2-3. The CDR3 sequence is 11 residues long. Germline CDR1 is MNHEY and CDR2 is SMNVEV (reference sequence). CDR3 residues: CASKNTDTQYF.

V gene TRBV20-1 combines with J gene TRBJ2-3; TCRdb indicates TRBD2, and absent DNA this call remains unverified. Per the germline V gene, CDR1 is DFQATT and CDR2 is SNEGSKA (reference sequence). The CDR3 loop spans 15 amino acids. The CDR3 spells CSAKTSGGAGVTQYF.

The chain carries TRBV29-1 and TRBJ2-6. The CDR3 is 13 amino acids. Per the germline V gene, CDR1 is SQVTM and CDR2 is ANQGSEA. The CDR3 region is CSVGGTGANVLTF. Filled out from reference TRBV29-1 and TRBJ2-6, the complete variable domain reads SAVISQKPSRDICQRGTSLTIQCQVDSQVTMMFWYRQQPGQSLTLIATANQGSEATYESGFVIDKFPISRPNLTFSTLTVSNMSPEDSSIYLCSVGGTGANVLTFGAGSRLTVL.

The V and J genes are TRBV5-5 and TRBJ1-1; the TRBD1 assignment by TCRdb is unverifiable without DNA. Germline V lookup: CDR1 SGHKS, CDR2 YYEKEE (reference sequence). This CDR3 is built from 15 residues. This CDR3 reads CASRFPGTENTEAFF.